What follows describes a single T cell receptor (beta chain). The data were obtained in a study of blood T cell repertoires in COVID-19. Study overall: PBMCs, B-cell-depleted T cells, or T cells were the source of the cDNA or gDNA that made up the material.

Trimming at V came to 6 bases and at J to 5 bases, leaving 7 bases not matched to a gene. Germline-derived CDR1 and CDR2 are LNHDA and SQIVND (reference sequence). This CDR3 region has 15 residues. TCRdb's table, derived via immunoSEQ multiplex PCR, lists solely in-frame clones and lacks some. The data show fewer than 450,000 clones, about 88% seen once. The source of this sequence is a woman between 70 and 85 years old with COVID-19, enrolled during active disease. The sequenced sample was peripheral blood. The chain couples TRBV19 to TRBJ2-3, with 11 bases lining up with TRBD2. The CDR3 sequence: CASSRLAGLGDTQYF. In nucleotides, the CDR3 is TGTGCCAGTAGCCGACTAGCGGGGTTAGGAGATACGCAGTATTTT.